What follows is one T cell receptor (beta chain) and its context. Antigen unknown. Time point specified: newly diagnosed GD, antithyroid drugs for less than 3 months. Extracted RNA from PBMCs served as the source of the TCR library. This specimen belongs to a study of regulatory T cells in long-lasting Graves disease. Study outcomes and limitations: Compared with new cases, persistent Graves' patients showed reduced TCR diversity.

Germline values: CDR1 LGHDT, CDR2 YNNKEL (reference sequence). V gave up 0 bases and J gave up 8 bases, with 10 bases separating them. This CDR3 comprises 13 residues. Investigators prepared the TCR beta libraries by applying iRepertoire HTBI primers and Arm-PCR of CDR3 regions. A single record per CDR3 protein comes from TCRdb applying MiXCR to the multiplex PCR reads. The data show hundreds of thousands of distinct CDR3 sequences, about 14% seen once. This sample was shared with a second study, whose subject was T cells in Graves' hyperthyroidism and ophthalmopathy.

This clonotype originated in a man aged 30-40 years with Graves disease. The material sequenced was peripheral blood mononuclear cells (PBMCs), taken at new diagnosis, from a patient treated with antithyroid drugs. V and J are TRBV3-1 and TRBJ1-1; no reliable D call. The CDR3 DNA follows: TGTGCCAGCAGCCAAGACCCGACAATCGAAGCTTTCTTT. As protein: CASSQDPTIEAFF.